Listed here is a single TCR beta chain. The antigen is not known. The data originate from a study of shared clonotypes between healthy human individuals. Running of the assay took place at deep level. Sequencing of unsorted PBMC DNA was carried out using ten immunoSEQ deep assay plates. This table comes from immunoSEQ multiplex PCR, and its TCRdb copy is limited to in-frame clones, with some not included. The table records hundreds of thousands of clones, roughly 72% of them present only once. V lost 4 bases to trimming and J lost 2 bases, with 10 bases between them. This CDR3 is 14 amino acids long. CDR1 is SGDLS, CDR2 YYNGEE, per germline. Findings and limits, study-wide: Clonotype sharing among donors, it was expected, would be affected by sequencing depth. Limitation of the genetic and exposure-history diversity represented came from the few donors.

This receptor was identified in a middle-aged woman in good health. Some clones in this sample may be carry-over from other donors' samples. Material for sequencing was PBMCs. The chain is built from TRBV9 and TRBJ1-3; TRBD1 might be the D (6 bases). CDR3 DNA: TGTGCCAGCAGCTTCAGGGGAACTGGAAACACCATATATTTT. Residues: CASSFRGTGNTIYF. Drawing the rest from reference TRBV9 and TRBJ1-3, the complete variable domain is DSGVTQTPKHLITATGQRVTLRCSPRSGDLSVYWYQQSLDQGLQFLIQYYNGEERAKGNILERFSAQQFPDLHSELNLSSLELGDSALYFCASSFRGTGNTIYFGEGSWLTVV.